This TCR beta chain was retrieved from a study of shared clonotypes between healthy human individuals. In replicate PCRs of sorted subsets, around 200 ng DNA, approximately 32,000 T cell genomes, was used. The protocol was immunoSEQ multiplex PCR, while the TCRdb copy is restricted to in-frame clones and leaves out a portion. Here the sample spans 760,000 or so clones, 90% to 97% being singletons. CD45RO-negative CD8 cells positively selected for CCR7 made up the naive population, which excluded terminally differentiated effector memory CD45RA+ cells. The sequence was obtained from a young man in good health. Sequencing was performed on naive CD8+ T cells sorted from blood.

In DNA form, the CDR3 reads TGTGCCAGCAGCTCATCGACTAGCGGATTAGGCGGGGAGCTGTTTTTT. Its translation is CASSSSTSGLGGELFF. The chain recombines TRBV9 with TRBJ2-2, with TRBD2 matching over 9 bases. The germline V gene has CDR1 SGDLS and CDR2 YYNGEE. CDR3 size: 16 residues. Germline trimming cut 4 bases from V and 7 bases from J; bases unmatched to any gene: 11. Supplemented by reference TRBV9 and TRBJ2-2, the full variable domain reads DSGVTQTPKHLITATGQRVTLRCSPRSGDLSVYWYQQSLDQGLQFLIQYYNGEERAKGNILERFSAQQFPDLHSELNLSSLELGDSALYFCASSSSTSGLGGELFFGEGSRLTVL.